The 11 T cell receptor beta chains given below trace back to one sample, sequenced in a study of radiation and T cells in renal cell carcinoma. Sample time point: blood 2 weeks post-SBRT. Treatment described: 15 Gy SBRT to primary tumor, nephrectomy 4 weeks later. Using immunoSEQ multiplex PCR, the repertoire was profiled, and TCRdb retains in-frame clones only, with some absent. The table has around 80,000 clones, around 76% seen once. Sequencing used blood, obtained from a patient whose treatment included radiotherapy and nephrectomy. Source of these receptors: a man in his 60s with renal cell carcinoma.

This sequence joins TRBV4-3 and TRBJ2-2; D unresolved. Trimming stripped 0 bases from V and 6 bases from J, with 5 bases between. The CDR3 loop spans 13 amino acids. CDR1 and CDR2 from the germline V gene are LGHNA and YSLEER. Written as DNA, the CDR3 is TGCGCCAGCAGCCAAGATATATCCGGGGAGCTGTTTTTT. Protein sequence: CASSQDISGELFF.

This clone was observed a few times. The chain carries TRBV19 and TRBJ1-5; the D gene is possibly TRBD1 (6 bases). CDR3 length: 15 amino acids. Germline assignment: CDR1 LNHDA and CDR2 SQIVND (reference sequence). V lost 5 bases to trimming and J lost 6 bases, with 17 bases between them. DNA for the CDR3: TGTGCCAGTAGTCCCGAGGGGGGGATAAGTCAGCCCCAGCATTTT. It encodes CASSPEGGISQPQHF.

The chain couples TRBV6-1 to TRBJ2-4; perhaps TRBD1 as D (5 bases). Germline V gene sequence: CDR1 MNHNS, CDR2 SASEGT. V gave up 7 bases and J gave up 13 bases, with 17 bases separating them. There are 12 residues in the CDR3. The CDR3 loop is CASTGEPGYQYF. The DNA for the CDR3 is TGTGCCAGCACCGGTGAACCAGGGTACCAGTACTTC.

The chain carries TRBV4-2 and TRBJ2-5; TRBD2 might be the D (6 bases). The CDR3 contains 14 residues. Germline V lookup: CDR1 LGHNA, CDR2 YNFKEQ. V was clipped by 2 bases and J by 2 bases, with 9 bases between them. The DNA for the CDR3 is TGTGCCAGCAGCCAATGGGGGGAGCAAGAGACCCAGTACTTC. It translates to CASSQWGEQETQYF.

This clone was recorded once. The rearrangement joins TRBV2 to TRBJ1-5, with TRBD1 matching 7 bases. The J segment lost 2 bases and the V segment lost 6 bases, leaving 7 bases of the junction unmatched. This CDR3 has 15 residues. Germline V gene lookup returns CDR1 SNHLY and CDR2 FYNNEI. CDR3: CASSAGGSGNQPQHF. The CDR3 bases are TGTGCCAGCAGCGCAGGGGGGTCAGGCAATCAGCCCCAGCATTTT. Full variable domain (outside the CDR3, taken from reference TRBV2 and TRBJ1-5): EPEVTQTPSHQVTQMGQEVILRCVPISNHLYFYWYRQILGQKVEFLVSFYNNEISEKSEIFDDQFSVERPDGSNFTLKIRSTKLEDSAMYFCASSAGGSGNQPQHFGDGTRLSIL.

The chain joins TRBV4-2 to TRBJ2-3, with TRBD1 matching 7 bases. The germline CDR1 and CDR2 sequences are LGHNA and YNFKEQ. The CDR3 covers 15 residues. Losses at the gene ends were 4 bases for V and 2 bases for J; bases not matched to a gene: 6. In nucleotides, the CDR3 is TGTGCCAGCAGCCGCCTAGGGGGCTTCACAGATACGCAGTATTTT. Translation: CASSRLGGFTDTQYF.

V gene TRBV10-3 combines with J gene TRBJ1-1; 8 bases line up with TRBD1. CDR1 and CDR2 (germline): ENHRY, SYGVKD. The V segment lost 7 bases and the J segment 4 bases; nucleotides outside the gene matches: 5. The length of the CDR3 is 13 residues. CDR3 in DNA: TGTGCCATCACCCAGGGGGCCGGCACTGAAGCTTTCTTT. It specifies CAITQGAGTEAFF.

The V call is TRBV27, the J call TRBJ2-7; D possibly uses TRBD1 or TRBD2 (5 bases each). Trimming took 4 bases from V and 2 from J, leaving 18 bases between them. This CDR3 has 16 residues. Germline-derived CDR1 and CDR2 are MNHEY and SMNVEV (reference sequence). The CDR3 protein is CASSYYPGRQAYEQYF. The CDR3 DNA follows: TGTGCCAGCAGTTATTATCCGGGACGCCAGGCCTACGAGCAGTACTTC.

The chain links TRBV9 to TRBJ2-3, with 8 bases lining up with TRBD1. The trim removed 4 bases at V and 0 bases at J, leaving 7 bases unmatched. The CDR3 contains 16 residues. Germline-derived CDR1 and CDR2 are SGDLS and YYNGEE. The CDR3 bases are TGTGCCAGCAGCTTCGGACAGGGAGAGAGCACAGATACGCAGTATTTT. Encoded protein: CASSFGQGESTDTQYF.

The chain couples TRBV7-7 to TRBJ1-4; a possible D gene is TRBD1 (5 bases). The CDR3 has 15 amino acids. V was trimmed by 5 bases and J by 3 bases, leaving 13 bases between them. Germline lookup yields CDR1 SSHAT and CDR2 FNYEAQ (reference sequence). The CDR3 sequence is CASSPGTGANEKLFF. The CDR3 DNA follows: TGTGCCAGCAGCCCCGGAACAGGAGCTAATGAAAAACTGTTTTTT. Full variable domain (missing parts from reference TRBV7-7 and TRBJ1-4): GAGVSQSPRYKVTKRGQDVTLRCDPISSHATLYWYQQALGQGPEFLTYFNYEAQPDKSGLPSDRFSAERPEGSISTLTIQRTEQRDSAMYRCASSPGTGANEKLFFGSGTQLSVL.

The rearrangement joins TRBV7-2 to TRBJ2-1; the D gene is possibly TRBD2 (6 bases). Trimming pared 1 base from V and 2 bases from J, leaving 9 bases between. The V gene's germline CDR1 is SGHTA and CDR2 FQGNSA. The CDR3 spans 15 residues. The CDR3 region has the DNA TGTGCCAGCAGCTTAGAACTAGCTGCCTACAATGAGCAGTTCTTC. Translating it yields CASSLELAAYNEQFF.